A single T cell receptor beta chain is shown here with its context. As processed by the authors: The authors estimated nucleated cell counts from reference gene primer amplification. Sequencing used immunoSEQ multiplex PCR; TCRdb keeps in-frame clones, though not all of them. The V and J calls and clone size were taken over from that table, and D and trimming were inferred from the DNA. This table has 300,000 to 350,000 clones, around 87% appearing once. The data were obtained in a study of blood T cell repertoires in COVID-19. The overall study: The samples span acute and convalescent COVID-19 from the United States, Italy and Spain. T cells, B-cell-depleted T cells, or PBMCs provided the cDNA or gDNA that served as material.

V dropped 10 bases and J dropped 2 bases, with 13 bases sitting between them. The length of the CDR3 is 13 residues. Per germline, CDR1 SNHLY and CDR2 FYNNEI. Specimen: peripheral blood. The rearrangement joins TRBV2 to TRBJ2-3; D remains ambiguous. The sequence was obtained from a young man with active or convalescent COVID-19. CDR3 nucleotides: TGTGCCATCCGGGTGGTTGACACAGATACGCAGTATTTT. This encodes CAIRVVDTDTQYF.